In this sample, the clone carrying this TCR beta chain turned up many times. iRepertoire HTBI primers and Arm-PCR of CDR3 regions built TCR beta libraries. One entry per CDR3 protein results from TCRdb running MiXCR on the multiplex PCR reads. Of about 360,000 distinct CDR3 sequences in the sample, 15% to 20% are singletons; the top ten hold around 20%. Time point indicated: newly diagnosed GD, antithyroid drugs for less than 3 months. The TCR library was prepared using RNA isolated from PBMCs. Clinicians diagnosed Graves' disease using American Thyroid Association guidelines. The authors drew 8.5 to 9 milliliters of peripheral blood into EDTA tubes. The sample originates from a study of regulatory T cells in long-lasting Graves disease. About the study: The study enrolled newly diagnosed Graves' patients on antithyroid drugs under 3 months.

These data also featured in a second study, about T cells in Graves' hyperthyroidism and ophthalmopathy. From that study: In the first-round RT-PCR of the TCR CDR3, the HTBI primer set was used.

The source was peripheral blood mononuclear cells (PBMCs), collected at new diagnosis, from a patient treated with antithyroid drugs. The sequence derives from a woman under 30 with Graves disease.

CDR3 nucleotide sequence: TGTGCCAGCAGCTTAACCCGAGGACTAGCGGGAAATGAGCAGTTCTTC. Protein sequence: CASSLTRGLAGNEQFF. The chain uses TRBV7-3 and TRBJ2-1, with 12 nucleotides matching TRBD2. Germline CDR1 and CDR2: SGHTA and FQGTGA. The CDR3 length is 16 residues. V was pared by 0 bases and J by 7 bases, with 4 bases of the junction left unmatched.